These 14 T cell receptor beta chains were sequenced from one sample in a study of blood T cell repertoires in COVID-19. Measured with immunoSEQ multiplex PCR; TCRdb has only the in-frame clones, and not every one. The data hold approximately 60,000 clones, with roughly nine tenths observed a single time. Sequencing was performed on peripheral blood. Receptors originate from a woman older than 75 with COVID-19, enrolled during active disease.

The V gene is TRBV12-5, the J gene TRBJ2-1; no definite D call. Germline CDR1 reads LGHNT; CDR2 reads FRNRAP. The CDR3 is made up of 12 amino acids. V was clipped by 2 bases and J by 10 bases, with 9 bases between them. In DNA, the CDR3 is TGTGCTAGTGGTTTGTCAATTGTGGAGCAGTTCTTC. This sequence encodes CASGLSIVEQFF.

The chain joins TRBV2 to TRBJ2-3; no clear D gene. V was clipped by 7 bases and J by 3 bases, with 8 bases between them. Germline V gene data show CDR1 as SNHLY and CDR2 as FYNNEI. This CDR3 has 12 residues. The CDR3 DNA follows: TGTGCCAGCAATCGTGCGACAGATACGCAGTATTTT. It codes for CASNRATDTQYF.

The V gene is TRBV19, the J gene TRBJ1-4; the match to TRBD1 covers 7 bases. After removal of 4 bases from V and 8 bases from J, the junction contained 7 bases not matched to a gene. The length of the CDR3 is 14 residues. In germline, CDR1 is LNHDA, CDR2 SQIVND (reference sequence). CDR3 nucleotides: TGTGCCAGTAGTACGAGGGGGCTCGGGGAAAAACTGTTTTTT. Amino acid sequence: CASSTRGLGEKLFF.

CDR3 loop: CASKDRGTGTEAFF. The CDR3 bases are TGTGCCAGCAAAGACAGGGGAACGGGCACTGAAGCTTTCTTT. The J gene is TRBJ1-1, the V gene TRBV6-5; 8 bases agree with TRBD1. CDR1 and CDR2 from the germline V gene are MNHEY and SVGAGI. CDR3 length equals 14 residues. Trimming removed 7 bases from V and 4 bases from J; junction bases left unmatched: 8.

The gene calls are TRBV5-6 and TRBJ2-3; possible D gene TRBD1, 6 bases. Germline CDR1 and CDR2: SGHDT and YYEEEE. The ends were cut back, 5 bases at V and 2 bases at J, with 18 bases in the middle. The CDR3 covers 16 residues. CDR3 region: CASRPTGTPNTDTQYF. The CDR3 region has the DNA TGTGCCAGCAGACCCACCGGGACACCCAACACAGATACGCAGTATTTT.

V gene TRBV6-5 combines with J gene TRBJ2-2; 9 bases match TRBD2. The germline gives CDR1 MNHEY, CDR2 SVGAGI. This CDR3 is built from 13 residues. V lost 6 bases, J lost 6 bases, and 2 bases stayed unmatched. CDR3 sequence: CASSRGGAGELFF. The CDR3 DNA reads TGTGCCAGCAGCCGCGGGGGGGCCGGGGAGCTGTTTTTT.

This clone was detected only a few times. CDR3 in amino acids: CASSRSNEQFF. DNA for the CDR3: TGTGCCAGCAGCCGGAGTAATGAGCAGTTCTTC. V and J are TRBV7-2 and TRBJ2-1; D gene unclear. Trimming removed 5 bases at V and 7 bases at J, with 6 bases between. The CDR3 spans 11 residues. Germline-derived CDR1 and CDR2 are SGHTA and FQGNSA.

V usage is TRBV24-1 and J usage is TRBJ2-7, with TRBD2 identical over 11 bases. Looked up from germline, CDR1 is KGHDR and CDR2 is SFDVKD. The CDR3 is 14 amino acids. Trimming cost V 6 bases and J 3 bases; bases outside gene matches: 3. The CDR3 reads CATSSSGGFYEQYF. CDR3 nucleotide sequence: TGTGCCACCAGTTCTAGCGGGGGGTTCTACGAGCAGTACTTC.

The CDR3 coding sequence is TGTGCCAGCTCCCTGCCCGCAGAGGACATAGAATTAAAGAACACCGGGGAGCTGTTTTTT. It yields the protein CASSLPAEDIELKNTGELFF. The chain has TRBV18 and TRBJ2-2; the D gene is possibly TRBD1 (5 bases). Germline loops: CDR1 KGHSH, CDR2 LQKENI. With 6 bases removed from V and 1 base from J, the gap between germline ends came to 27 bases. The CDR3 consists of 20 residues.

This clone showed up just once. The V and J genes are TRBV7-2 and TRBJ2-3, with D possibly being TRBD2 (5 bases). This CDR3 is 15 amino acids long. V was cut by 6 bases and J by 5 bases, with 18 bases left in between. CDR1 SGHTA and CDR2 FQGNSA come from the germline V gene. CDR3 DNA sequence: TGTGCCAGCAGAAAGCTAGCTTTGGGTGAAGATACGCAGTATTTT. Its translation is CASRKLALGEDTQYF. Together with reference TRBV7-2 and TRBJ2-3, the CDR3 gives the full variable domain: GAGVSQSPSNKVTEKGKDVELRCDPISGHTALYWYRQSLGQGLEFLIYFQGNSAPDKSGLPSDRFSAERTGGSVSTLTIQRTQQEDSAVYLCASRKLALGEDTQYFGPGTRLTVL.

This clone appeared a single time. V and J are TRBV9 and TRBJ1-1; TRBD1 agrees at 10 bases. The V gene's germline CDR1 is SGDLS and CDR2 YYNGEE. This CDR3 is 17 amino acids long. Germline trimming cut 0 bases from V and 1 base from J; bases unmatched to any gene: 6. The CDR3 is CASSVGPGQGTNTEAFF. The CDR3 bases are TGTGCCAGCAGCGTAGGACCGGGACAGGGGACGAACACTGAAGCTTTCTTT. The whole variable domain, remainder taken from reference TRBV9 and TRBJ1-1, is DSGVTQTPKHLITATGQRVTLRCSPRSGDLSVYWYQQSLDQGLQFLIQYYNGEERAKGNILERFSAQQFPDLHSELNLSSLELGDSALYFCASSVGPGQGTNTEAFFGQGTRLTVV.

This clone was recorded a few times. Distinct nucleotide sequences in the sample also encode this CDR3. The CDR3 DNA follows: TGCGCCAGCAGCCCACTAGCGGGGGGGCCCGGGGAGCTGTTTTTT. Translation gives CASSPLAGGPGELFF. The chain combines TRBV5-1 with TRBJ2-2; 13 bases map to TRBD2. The V gene end was trimmed by 4 bases and the J gene end by 6 bases; junction bases not matched to a gene: 3. In germline, CDR1 is SGHRS, CDR2 YFSETQ. This CDR3 comprises 15 residues.

The V call is TRBV27, the J call TRBJ2-3; a weak D match, TRBD2 (5 bases). CDR1 and CDR2 from the germline V gene are MNHEY and SMNVEV (reference sequence). Trimming removed 5 bases at V and 5 bases at J, with 8 bases between. This CDR3 region has 12 residues. CDR3 bases: TGTGCCAGCAGTGCCGGGGTAGATACGCAGTATTTT. Its translation is CASSAGVDTQYF.

This clone was seen only once. The chain combines TRBV7-8 with TRBJ2-2; D gene uncertain. The length of the CDR3 is 15 residues. V shed 5 bases and J shed 1 base, with 11 bases lying between them. CDR1 and CDR2 from the germline V gene are SGHVS and FQNEAQ. The CDR3 protein is CASSLSFVNTGELFF. The CDR3 coding sequence is TGTGCCAGCAGCCTCTCCTTCGTGAACACCGGGGAGCTGTTTTTT.